The 3 T cell receptor beta chains below were found in one sample sequenced in a study of T and B cells in COVID-19 patients. Blood genomic DNA input for TRB amplification was roughly 230-550 ng. BIOMED2 TRB-A/B primer pools were used in multiplex TRB PCR. Each CDR3 protein gets one entry after TCRdb re-called the multiplex PCR reads with MiXCR. The data show some 21,000 distinct CDR3 sequences, approximately 30% seen once. The sequenced material came from blood. The receptors were sampled from a human donor who had recovered from COVID-19.

The J gene is TRBJ1-6, the V gene TRBV6-1; possibly TRBD1 for D (5 bases). Trimming shortened V by 8 bases and J by 7 bases, and 21 bases separated the two germline ends. The CDR3 length is 16 residues. Per the germline V gene, CDR1 is MNHNS and CDR2 is SASEGT. DNA of the CDR3: TGTGCCAGCGGCATTGCGGGACCCCCCGAAAATTCACCCCTCCACTTT. This translates into CASGIAGPPENSPLHF.

This clonotype was seen a handful of times. The chain is built from TRBV27 and TRBJ1-1, with TRBD1 identical over 7 bases. Trimming removed 6 bases from V and 7 bases from J; junction bases left unmatched: 8. Germline V gene data show CDR1 as MNHEY and CDR2 as SMNVEV (reference sequence). The CDR3 has 13 residues. The CDR3 bases are TGTGCCAGCAGGTTCGTCCGGGACAGTGAAGCTTTCTTT. Its translation: CASRFVRDSEAFF.

This clonotype has ten or more counts. This chain uses TRBV6-1 with TRBJ2-7; no firm D call. Germline V lookup: CDR1 MNHNS, CDR2 SASEGT. The CDR3 is made up of 13 amino acids. V dropped 3 bases and J dropped 3 bases, with 9 bases sitting between them. The CDR3 coding sequence is TGTGCCAGCAGTGAGACTCGCGACTACGAGCAGTACTTC. Translating gives CASSETRDYEQYF.